Presented here are 29 T cell receptor beta chains from one specimen sequenced in a study of T cells after yellow fever vaccination. TCRdb analysed the 5' RACE reads with MiXCR anew, one entry per CDR3 protein. The sample holds around 65,000 distinct CDR3 sequences, around 6.2% seen once. The sequences come from CD4+ T cells sorted from PBMCs, collected less than 18 days after the first yellow fever vaccination. These receptor sequences come from a man aged 18 to 35 who received the YFV17D yellow fever vaccine.

This clonotype was counted many times. The gene calls are TRBV6-6 and TRBJ2-1; D might be TRBD1 (6 bases). CDR1 is MNHNY and CDR2 is SVGAGI in the germline V gene (reference sequence). The CDR3 runs 13 residues. The germline V and J ends were trimmed by 7 bases and 8 bases, with 15 bases remaining between them. CDR3 sequence (DNA): TGTGCCAGCAAGTTTGGGGGCGCGGATGAGCAGTTCTTC. This gives the protein CASKFGGADEQFF.

At least ten counts were recorded for this clonotype. The V gene is TRBV10-3, the J gene TRBJ1-3; D gene unclear. Germline-derived CDR1 and CDR2 are ENHRY and SYGVKD. The V end lost 3 bases, the J end lost 0 bases, and 9 bases lay between the germline ends. The CDR3 covers 15 residues. CDR3 nucleotides: TGTGCCATCAGTGATTACTCGAGCTCTGGAAACACCATATATTTT. It yields the protein CAISDYSSSGNTIYF.

This clonotype was seen at least ten times. V and J are TRBV5-1 and TRBJ2-5; D is undetermined. The CDR3 consists of 14 residues. Trimming took 4 bases from V and 3 from J, leaving 13 bases between them. Looked up from germline, CDR1 is SGHRS and CDR2 is YFSETQ. CDR3 nucleotides: TGCGCCAGCAGCGTAGGGTCATCCAAAGAGACCCAGTACTTC. Translating it yields CASSVGSSKETQYF. Looking up the rest from reference TRBV5-1 and TRBJ2-5 gives the full variable domain: KAGVTQTPRYLIKTRGQQVTLSCSPISGHRSVSWYQQTPGQGLQFLFEYFSETQRNKGNFPGRFSGRQFSNSRSEMNVSTLELGDSALYLCASSVGSSKETQYFGPGTRLLVL.

This clonotype appeared many times. V and J are TRBV29-1 and TRBJ2-5, with 13 positions matching TRBD2. Germline V gene lookup returns CDR1 SQVTM and CDR2 ANQGSEA. The V gene end was trimmed by 6 bases and the J gene end by 1 base; junction bases not matched to a gene: 8. The CDR3 sequence is 16 residues long. CDR3 sequence reads: CSVSRTSGGAQETQYF. CDR3 nucleotide sequence: TGCAGCGTGTCTAGGACTAGCGGGGGTGCCCAAGAGACCCAGTACTTC.

Many counts were recorded for this clonotype. V gene TRBV5-1 combines with J gene TRBJ2-2; D uncertain. The length of the CDR3 is 16 residues. Germline assignment: CDR1 SGHRS and CDR2 YFSETQ. V was cut by 0 bases and J by 2 bases, with 11 bases left in between. CDR3 bases: TGCGCCAGCAGCTTGGCTCCGATGGCAAACACCGGGGAGCTGTTTTTT. The encoded protein is CASSLAPMANTGELFF.

This clonotype was recorded at least ten times. This chain uses TRBV6-6 with TRBJ2-3; TRBD2 aligns across 9 bases. J gave up 4 bases and V 2 bases, and 4 bases lay outside the gene matches. The CDR3 totals 15 residues. The germline V gene has CDR1 MNHNY and CDR2 SVGAGI (reference sequence). CDR3 loop: CASSYGGGGADTQYF. The CDR3 nucleotides are TGTGCCAGCAGTTACGGCGGGGGGGGGGCAGATACGCAGTATTTT.

In its sample, this clonotype was seen many times. The V and J genes are TRBV12-3 or TRBV12-4 and TRBJ2-3; D is unclear. CDR3 length: 11 residues. V gave up 5 bases and J gave up 6 bases, with 6 bases separating them. In DNA form, the CDR3 reads TGTGCCAGCAGTGTCAGGGATACGCAGTATTTT. This sequence encodes CASSVRDTQYF.

This chain joins TRBV7-9 and TRBJ1-5; D not certain. The CDR3 covers 16 residues. Germline V gene lookup returns CDR1 SEHNR and CDR2 FQNEAQ (reference sequence). V was shortened by 1 base and J by 4 bases, with 14 bases between the two germline ends. The CDR3, as DNA: TGTGCCAGCAGCTTAGGTGGAGGTATTCTGAATCAGCCCCAGCATTTT. Residues: CASSLGGGILNQPQHF.

This clonotype was detected ten times or more. This chain links TRBV20-1 with TRBJ1-6, with a tentative D call TRBD1 (6 bases). The ends were cut back, 6 bases at V and 7 bases at J, with 10 bases in the middle. The V gene's germline CDR1 is DFQATT and CDR2 SNEGSKA (reference sequence). The CDR3 runs 12 residues. CDR3: CSAPRGNSPLHF. CDR3 coding DNA: TGCAGTGCGCCCAGGGGCAATTCACCCCTCCACTTT.

The sample holds many counts of this clonotype. This sequence joins TRBV7-2 and TRBJ2-2; D is tentatively TRBD1 or TRBD2 (5 bases each). Trimming took off 3 bases at V and 6 bases at J, with 11 bases between the two ends. Germline CDR1 is SGHTA and CDR2 is FQGNSA. The CDR3 totals 14 residues. The CDR3 nucleotides read TGTGCCAGCAGCTTCCAGGGAGAGGCCGGGGAGCTGTTTTTT. Translated, it gives CASSFQGEAGELFF.

There are many counts of this clonotype. This sequence joins TRBV28 and TRBJ2-7; D might be TRBD1 (5 bases). CDR1 is MDHEN, CDR2 SYDVKM, per germline. The V gene lost 5 bases and the J gene lost 4 bases, with 15 bases spanning the gap. The CDR3 extends over 14 amino acids. The CDR3 nucleotides read TGTGCCAGCAGTCAGACAGCTGCCGAATACGAGCAGTACGTC. Translation: CASSQTAAEYEQYV.

This clonotype was detected many times. The chain joins TRBV5-1 to TRBJ2-3, with 9 bases identical to TRBD2. The CDR3 spans 15 residues. J gave up 1 base and V 4 bases, and 4 bases lay outside the gene matches. Germline V gives CDR1 SGHRS, CDR2 YFSETQ. CDR3 sequence (DNA): TGCGCCAGCAGCAGCTCTAGCGGGGGCACAGATACGCAGTATTTT. Translating it yields CASSSSSGGTDTQYF.

This clonotype was seen at least ten times. The rearrangement uses TRBV5-1 and TRBJ2-2, with D tentatively TRBD1 (5 bases). Between the trimmed V and J ends, which lost 7 bases and 1 base, there was a span of 17 bases. Germline V gene lookup returns CDR1 SGHRS and CDR2 YFSETQ. The CDR3 consists of 16 residues. In DNA, the CDR3 is TGCGCCAGCTGCCCGCAGGGTTTTAAGAACACCGGGGAGCTGTTTTTT. This encodes CASCPQGFKNTGELFF. The full variable domain, in which reference TRBV5-1 and TRBJ2-2 provide the parts outside the CDR3, is KAGVTQTPRYLIKTRGQQVTLSCSPISGHRSVSWYQQTPGQGLQFLFEYFSETQRNKGNFPGRFSGRQFSNSRSEMNVSTLELGDSALYLCASCPQGFKNTGELFFGEGSRLTVL.

This clonotype was counted many times. The chain uses TRBV4-2 and TRBJ2-7; TRBD2 agrees at 15 bases. Trimming took 4 bases from V and 6 from J; bases not matched to a gene: 1. Germline V lookup: CDR1 LGHNA, CDR2 YNFKEQ. The CDR3 is 14 amino acids. The CDR3, as DNA: TGTGCCAGCAGCCCGGGACTAGCGGGGGGCGAGCAGTACTTC. It encodes CASSPGLAGGEQYF.

At least ten counts were recorded for this clonotype. V and J are TRBV10-3 and TRBJ2-7; D gene unclear. Trimming left V 0 bases short and J 3 bases short, with 6 bases between. The CDR3 totals 13 residues. Looked up from germline, CDR1 is ENHRY and CDR2 is SYGVKD. CDR3: CAISESAYYEQYF. The CDR3 DNA sequence: TGTGCCATCAGTGAGTCGGCCTACTACGAGCAGTACTTC.

This clonotype was counted at least ten times. The rearrangement uses TRBV7-9 and TRBJ2-5; the D gene is possibly TRBD2 (6 bases). The CDR3 extends over 14 amino acids. With 2 bases removed from V and 5 bases from J, the gap between germline ends came to 12 bases. CDR1 and CDR2 (germline): SEHNR, FQNEAQ (reference sequence). CDR3 in amino acids: CASSLRLAWETQYF. The CDR3, as DNA: TGTGCCAGCAGCTTAAGGCTAGCGTGGGAGACCCAGTACTTC. The variable domain in full, completed from reference TRBV7-9 and TRBJ2-5, reads DTGVSQNPRHKITKRGQNVTFRCDPISEHNRLYWYRQTLGQGPEFLTYFQNEAQLEKSRLLSDRFSAERPKGSFSTLEIQRTEQGDSAMYLCASSLRLAWETQYFGPGTRLLVL.

This clonotype showed up many times. The rearrangement links TRBV9 to TRBJ1-4, with 10 bases lining up with TRBD1. V lost 4 bases, J lost 8 bases, and 20 bases stayed unmatched. Germline CDR1 reads SGDLS; CDR2 reads YYNGEE. CDR3 length: 19 amino acids. The CDR3 here is CASSPTRGTGDPSPEKLFF. Here the CDR3 DNA reads TGTGCCAGCAGCCCAACGAGGGGGACAGGGGACCCTTCCCCAGAAAAACTGTTTTTT.

At least ten counts were recorded for this clonotype. The chain is built from TRBV5-1 and TRBJ2-3, with D perhaps matching TRBD1 (5 bases). CDR3 length: 13 residues. Germline CDR1 is SGHRS and CDR2 is YFSETQ. Trimming removed 0 bases at V and 10 bases at J, with 12 bases between. CDR3 loop: CASSLADTGAQYF. The DNA of the CDR3 is TGCGCCAGCAGCTTGGCGGACACGGGTGCGCAGTATTTT.

At least ten counts were recorded for this clonotype. V and J are TRBV5-1 and TRBJ1-5, with 7 bases that match TRBD1. The germline V gene has CDR1 SGHRS and CDR2 YFSETQ. The CDR3 loop spans 19 amino acids. The V segment lost 0 bases and the J segment 5 bases; nucleotides outside the gene matches: 17. Here the CDR3 reads CASSLGGQYLVRRYQPQHF. The CDR3 coding sequence is TGCGCCAGCAGCTTGGGGGGACAGTATCTGGTTCGGCGGTATCAGCCCCAGCATTTT.

Many counts were recorded for this clonotype. This sequence joins TRBV12-2 and TRBJ2-3; the table's D call, TRBD1, has no DNA check behind it. TRBV12-2 is marked as a pseudogene. The CDR3 has 15 residues. Here the CDR3 DNA reads TGTGCAAGTCGCCCGAACAGGGGCAGCACAGATACGCAGTATTTT. It is translated as CASRPNRGSTDTQYF.

The table lists this clonotype with many counts. The chain employs TRBV29-1 and TRBJ2-2, with D perhaps TRBD1 or TRBD2 (5 bases each). V dropped 6 bases and J dropped 0 bases, with 17 bases sitting between them. Germline CDR1 is SQVTM and CDR2 is ANQGSEA. This CDR3 has 16 residues. CDR3 bases: TGCAGCGTCTCAGCCGGGACGGCTTCGAACACCGGGGAGCTGTTTTTT. Its translation: CSVSAGTASNTGELFF.

This clonotype showed up many times. The rearrangement uses TRBV20-1 and TRBJ2-1; 12 bases map to TRBD2. This CDR3 is built from 15 residues. Unmatched junction bases numbered 6, after V lost 0 bases and J lost 9 bases. Looked up from germline, CDR1 is DFQATT and CDR2 is SNEGSKA (reference sequence). CDR3 loop: CSARDLAGGYVEQFF. In DNA, the CDR3 is TGCAGTGCTAGAGATCTAGCGGGGGGGTATGTTGAGCAGTTCTTC.

To note about this clonotype: The germline gene is not matched at one end of the junction; a read error may be the cause. J is TRBJ2-1 and V is TRBV10-3; D gene unclear. CDR3 length equals 12 residues. Germline lookup yields CDR1 ENHRY and CDR2 SYGVKD. CDR3 bases: TGTGCCATCAGCCTCGAGCGTGGTGAGCACTTCTTC. Its translation is CAISLERGEHFF.

In this sample, this clonotype turned up many times. This chain uses TRBV7-9 with TRBJ1-1; D is uncertain. CDR1 SEHNR and CDR2 FQNEAQ come from the germline V gene (reference sequence). The ends were cut back, 4 bases at V and 8 bases at J, with 32 bases in the middle. The CDR3 is made up of 19 amino acids. This chain's CDR3 is CASSYPEISRRILLPEAFF. In DNA, the CDR3 is TGTGCCAGCAGCTACCCAGAAATTTCTAGGCGTATTCTCCTCCCCGAAGCTTTCTTT. The whole variable domain, remainder taken from reference TRBV7-9 and TRBJ1-1, is DTGVSQNPRHKITKRGQNVTFRCDPISEHNRLYWYRQTLGQGPEFLTYFQNEAQLEKSRLLSDRFSAERPKGSFSTLEIQRTEQGDSAMYLCASSYPEISRRILLPEAFFGQGTRLTVV.

This clonotype came up many times. The V call is TRBV7-3, the J call TRBJ1-1; D not certain. Germline V gives CDR1 SGHTA, CDR2 FQGTGA. The V end was cut by 6 bases, the J end by 0 bases, with 8 bases between. The CDR3 spans 13 residues. CDR3 sequence (DNA): TGTGCCAGCAGTTTGCAGATGAACACTGAAGCTTTCTTT. It encodes CASSLQMNTEAFF. Using reference TRBV7-3 and TRBJ1-1 for the parts outside the CDR3, the full variable domain is GAGVSQTPSNKVTEKGKYVELRCDPISGHTALYWYRQSLGQGPEFLIYFQGTGAADDSGLPNDRFFAVRPEGSVSTLKIQRTERGDSAVYLCASSLQMNTEAFFGQGTRLTVV.

This clonotype was detected many times. This chain uses TRBV24-1 with TRBJ2-3, with a possible D match to TRBD1 (6 bases). V was trimmed by 6 bases and J by 4 bases, leaving 13 bases between them. Germline assignment: CDR1 KGHDR and CDR2 SFDVKD. There are 14 residues in the CDR3. CDR3 sequence reads: CATSHREHPDTQYF. The CDR3 bases are TGTGCCACCAGTCACAGGGAACATCCAGATACGCAGTATTTT.

The sample holds many counts of this clonotype. The J gene is TRBJ1-6, the V gene TRBV7-3, with D perhaps matching TRBD1 (6 bases). The CDR3 spans 16 residues. Trimming removed 1 base at V and 7 bases at J, with 14 bases between. Germline V lookup: CDR1 SGHTA, CDR2 FQGTGA. The CDR3 loop reads CASSLRPGTTNSPLHF. The CDR3 coding sequence is TGTGCCAGCAGCTTAAGGCCCGGGACAACGAATTCACCCCTCCACTTT.

This clonotype was detected many times. V gene TRBV4-3 combines with J gene TRBJ2-4; no definite D call. The CDR3 totals 19 residues. From germline, CDR1 is LGHNA and CDR2 YSLEER. V lost 3 bases and J 4 bases, leaving 25 bases between the germline ends. The CDR3 here is CASSQIVWRDPLSKNIQYF. The CDR3 DNA follows: TGCGCCAGCAGCCAGATCGTGTGGCGCGACCCCCTATCTAAAAACATTCAGTACTTC.

This clonotype was counted ten times or more. The rearrangement uses TRBV6-5 and TRBJ2-7; 7 positions agree with TRBD1. Trimming took 8 bases from V and 2 from J; bases not matched to a gene: 3. This CDR3 has 12 residues. CDR1 and CDR2 (germline): MNHEY, SVGAGI. CDR3 region: CASGDSPYEQYF. In DNA, the CDR3 is TGTGCCAGCGGGGACAGTCCCTACGAGCAGTACTTC.